This T cell receptor (beta chain) appears in the sequencing data of a study of control samples from healthy donors and cancer patients. The V gene's germline CDR1 is LNHDA and CDR2 SQIVND (reference sequence). V dropped 3 bases and J dropped 1 base, with 9 bases sitting between them. The CDR3 is made up of 14 amino acids. Here immunoSEQ multiplex PCR was the method, and the copy in TCRdb shows in-frame clones only, minus some. The sample holds roughly 150,000 clones, 93% seen once. The chain links TRBV19 to TRBJ2-5; D is uncertain. Source material: blood. This receptor was obtained from a man aged 45 to 65 in good health. CDR3 sequence: CASSIRLAQETQYF. The CDR3 bases are TGTGCCAGTAGTATTCGACTCGCCCAAGAGACCCAGTACTTC.